This T cell receptor (beta chain) was observed in a study of CD8 T cells in Susac syndrome. It was with random hexamers that 0.5 to 1 ug RNA was reverse transcribed. TCRdb re-called the immunoSEQ multiplex PCR reads with MiXCR, one entry per CDR3 protein. The data contain about 110,000 distinct CDR3 sequences, about 96% of them singletons. Matching for age and sex applied to the controls, who were healthy donors. Per the germline V gene, CDR1 is SGHTS and CDR2 is YDEGEE. This CDR3 has 12 amino acids. Deletions cut 6 bases from V and 10 bases from J, with 11 bases between. V usage is TRBV5-8 and J usage is TRBJ1-6, with D possibly being TRBD1 (5 bases). The TCR comes from a human donor in good health. Sequences were obtained from CD4+ T cells from PBMCs. CDR3 region: CASNQGGSPLHF. The CDR3 coding sequence is TGTGCCAGCAATCAGGGAGGCTCACCCCTCCACTTT.